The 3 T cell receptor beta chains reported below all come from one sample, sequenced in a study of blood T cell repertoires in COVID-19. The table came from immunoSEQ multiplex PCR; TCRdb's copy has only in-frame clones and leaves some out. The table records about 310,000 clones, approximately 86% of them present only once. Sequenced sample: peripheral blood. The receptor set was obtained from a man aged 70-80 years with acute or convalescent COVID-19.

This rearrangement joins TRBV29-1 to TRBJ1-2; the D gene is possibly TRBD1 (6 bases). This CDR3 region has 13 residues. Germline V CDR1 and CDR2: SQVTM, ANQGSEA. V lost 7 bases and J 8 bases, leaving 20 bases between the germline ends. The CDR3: CSASWGGAGGYTF. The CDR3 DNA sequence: TGCAGCGCCTCCTGGGGGGGCGCGGGGGGCTACACCTTC.

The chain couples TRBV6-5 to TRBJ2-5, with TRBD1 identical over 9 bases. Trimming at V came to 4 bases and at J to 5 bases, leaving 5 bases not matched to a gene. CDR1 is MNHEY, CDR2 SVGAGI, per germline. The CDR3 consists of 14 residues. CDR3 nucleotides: TGTGCCAGCAGTTTGGACAGGGGAGGGGAGACCCAGTACTTC. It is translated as CASSLDRGGETQYF.

This CDR3 is CASGTRTGTTNEKLFF. The CDR3 DNA reads as TGTGCCAGCGGGACCCGGACAGGGACAACTAATGAAAAACTGTTTTTT. The gene calls are TRBV28 and TRBJ1-4; TRBD1 aligns across 8 bases. Germline loops: CDR1 MDHEN, CDR2 SYDVKM. The V segment lost 8 bases and the J segment 0 bases; nucleotides outside the gene matches: 8. The CDR3 covers 16 residues.